This T cell receptor beta chain is from a study of cytomegalovirus exposure and HLA in healthy donors. The primer mix had 60 Vbeta and 13 Jbeta primers. TCRdb keeps only in-frame clones here, not all; method: immunoSEQ multiplex PCR. Among under 200,000 clones listed, about 80% were seen once. Germline V gene lookup returns CDR1 SNHLY and CDR2 FYNNEI. The CDR3 totals 16 residues. Unmatched junction bases numbered 5, after V lost 9 bases and J lost 1 base. Source material: PBMCs. The sequence was obtained from a man aged 35 to 55 in good health and CMV-seronegative. V is TRBV2 and J is TRBJ2-2; TRBD2 matches 13 bases. CDR3 in DNA: TGTGCCAGGGGGACTAGCGGGAAAGGGAACACCGGGGAGCTGTTTTTT. This gives the protein CARGTSGKGNTGELFF.